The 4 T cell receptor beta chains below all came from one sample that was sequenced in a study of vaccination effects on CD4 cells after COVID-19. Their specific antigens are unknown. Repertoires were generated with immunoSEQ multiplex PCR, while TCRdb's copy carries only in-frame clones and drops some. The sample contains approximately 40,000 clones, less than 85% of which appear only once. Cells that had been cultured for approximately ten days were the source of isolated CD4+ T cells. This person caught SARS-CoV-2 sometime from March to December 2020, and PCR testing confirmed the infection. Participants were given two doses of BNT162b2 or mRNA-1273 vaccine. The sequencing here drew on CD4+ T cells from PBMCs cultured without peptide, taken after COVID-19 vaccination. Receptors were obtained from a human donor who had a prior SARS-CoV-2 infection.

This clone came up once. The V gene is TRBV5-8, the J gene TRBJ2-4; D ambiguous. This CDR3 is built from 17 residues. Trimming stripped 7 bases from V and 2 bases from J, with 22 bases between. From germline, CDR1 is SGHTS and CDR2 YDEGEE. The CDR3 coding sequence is TGTGCCAGCCGAAAAATCAGGAGAGGAGAAACCAAAAACATTCAGTACTTC. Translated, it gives CASRKIRRGETKNIQYF.

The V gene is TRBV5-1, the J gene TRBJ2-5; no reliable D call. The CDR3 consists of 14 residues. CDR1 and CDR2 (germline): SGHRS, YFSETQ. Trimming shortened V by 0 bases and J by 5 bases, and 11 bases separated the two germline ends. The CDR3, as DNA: TGCGCCAGCAGCTTGGCCTACTTGAGGGAGACCCAGTACTTC. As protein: CASSLAYLRETQYF.

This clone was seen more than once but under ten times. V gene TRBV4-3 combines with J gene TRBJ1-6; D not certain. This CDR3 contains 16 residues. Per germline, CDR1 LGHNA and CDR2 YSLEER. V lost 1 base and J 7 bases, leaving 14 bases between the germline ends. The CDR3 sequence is CASSQAPRGVNSPLHF. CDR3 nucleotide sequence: TGCGCCAGCAGCCAAGCCCCGCGGGGAGTCAATTCACCCCTCCACTTT.

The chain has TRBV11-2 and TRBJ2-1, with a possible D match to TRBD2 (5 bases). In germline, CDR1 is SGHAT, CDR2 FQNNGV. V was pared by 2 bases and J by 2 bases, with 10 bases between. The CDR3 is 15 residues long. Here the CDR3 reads CASSLFEEAYNEQFF. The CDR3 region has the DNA TGTGCCAGCAGCTTATTTGAGGAGGCCTACAATGAGCAGTTCTTC.